The rows below give T cell receptor beta chains drawn from one sample of a study of T cells in Graves' hyperthyroidism and ophthalmopathy. TCRdb redid the calling of the multiplex PCR reads with MiXCR, one entry per CDR3 protein. The data contain around 700,000 distinct CDR3 sequences, roughly a sixth of them seen just once; the ten biggest clones take up approximately 16%. The specimen sequenced was blood. The receptors were gathered from a woman aged 50 to 65 with Graves' hyperthyroidism that later progressed to Graves' ophthalmopathy. Both conserved end residues are part of each CDR3. The order of the fields is D gene, V gene, J gene, clone size, CDR3 protein, CDR3 DNA. D genes are given only for firm matches. Not every row has a clone size; where given, it reads once, few, many or a size class.

>NA|TRBV29-1|TRBJ2-1|NA
CSVESGRVYNEQFF
TGCAGCGTTGAGTCCGGACGGGTATACAATGAGCAGTTCTTC
>TRBD1|TRBV27|TRBJ2-7|few
CASRSTGTGALYEQYF
TGTGCCAGCCGTAGCACCGGGACAGGGGCCCTCTACGAGCAGTACTTC
>TRBD1|TRBV7-9|TRBJ1-2|few
CAGSKGADGYTF
TGTGCGGGCAGTAAGGGGGCAGATGGCTACACCTTC
>TRBD1|TRBV12-3/TRBV12-4|TRBJ1-5|NA
CASSQLTGANQPQHF
TGTGCCAGCAGTCAACTAACAGGGGCCAATCAGCCCCAGCATTTT
>NA|TRBV4-2|TRBJ1-1|NA
CASSQERVLGTEAFF
TGTGCCAGCAGCCAAGAGAGGGTTTTGGGCACTGAAGCTTTCTTT
>TRBD1|TRBV18|TRBJ1-5|NA
CASSLKQGDQPQHF
TGTGCCAGCTCACTTAAACAGGGGGATCAGCCCCAGCATTTT
>NA|TRBV11-3|TRBJ2-3|many
CASSLEDRLDTQYF
TGTGCCAGCAGCTTAGAGGACCGCTTGGATACGCAGTATTTT
>NA|TRBV2|TRBJ2-2|NA
CASSELTLNTGELFF
TGTGCCAGCAGTGAACTGACATTGAACACCGGGGAGCTGTTTTTT
>NA|TRBV7-8|TRBJ1-5|few
CASSLGVTVDYQPQHF
TGTGCCAGCAGCTTAGGGGTGACAGTTGACTATCAGCCCCAGCATTTT
>NA|TRBV18|TRBJ1-6|few
CASSPEPGSNSPLHF
TGTGCCAGCTCACCAGAACCGGGGTCGAATTCACCCCTCCACTTT
>TRBD2|TRBV7-3|TRBJ2-5|many
CASSLMGGETQYF
TGTGCCAGCAGCTTAATGGGAGGGGAGACCCAGTACTTC
>TRBD2|TRBV20-1|TRBJ2-3|many
CSALVALAGGGTDTQYF
TGCAGTGCCCTAGTGGCCCTAGCGGGGGGGGGCACAGATACGCAGTATTTT
>TRBD1|TRBV3-1|TRBJ2-7|NA
CASNQVGTGNYEQYF
TGTGCCAGCAACCAAGTCGGGACAGGGAACTACGAGCAGTACTTC
>NA|TRBV19|TRBJ2-5|NA
CASSIDLTVQETQYF
TGTGCCAGTAGTATAGATTTAACGGTCCAAGAGACCCAGTACTTC
>NA|TRBV7-3|TRBJ2-1|many
CASSSFGQTSDEQFF
TGTGCCAGCAGCTCGTTCGGACAGACTTCGGATGAGCAGTTCTTC
>NA|TRBV14|TRBJ2-4|once
CASSRSPGGLQYF
TGTGCCAGCAGCCGATCCCCAGGGGGGCTTCAGTACTTC
>NA|TRBV6-5|TRBJ2-3|many
CASSWDTGDTQYF
TGTGCCAGCAGTTGGGACACAGGCGATACGCAGTATTTT
>NA|TRBV6-2/TRBV6-3|TRBJ1-6|few
CASRGYNSPLHF
TGTGCCAGCAGGGGATATAATTCACCCCTCCACTTT
>NA|TRBV5-1|TRBJ1-2|many
CASSQQGRGYTF
TGCGCCAGCAGCCAACAGGGCAGGGGCTACACCTTC
>TRBD1|TRBV11-2|TRBJ2-5|many
CASSSYEGARETQYF
TGTGCCAGCAGCTCCTATGAGGGGGCAAGGGAGACCCAGTACTTC
>NA|TRBV3-1|TRBJ1-1|many
CASSQDYVNTEAFF
TGTGCCAGCAGCCAAGACTACGTAAACACTGAAGCTTTCTTT
>NA|TRBV6-1|TRBJ1-5|NA
CASSTGTAFSNQPQHF
TGTGCCAGCAGCACAGGGACTGCTTTCAGCAATCAGCCCCAGCATTTT
>NA|TRBV18|TRBJ1-1|many
CASLSGRNTEAFF
TGTGCCAGCTTGTCGGGGAGGAACACTGAAGCTTTCTTT
>NA|TRBV7-6|TRBJ2-3|NA
CASSSSGQTLTDTQYF
TGTGCCAGCAGCTCATCGGGACAAACTTTAACAGATACGCAGTATTTT
>NA|TRBV5-1|TRBJ1-2|NA
CASSLAGAEGYGYTF
TGCGCCAGCAGCTTGGCCGGGGCAGAGGGCTATGGCTACACCTTC
>NA|TRBV19|TRBJ2-5|NA
CASHGLDGTQYF
TGTGCCAGCCACGGACTGGATGGGACCCAGTACTTC
>NA|TRBV9|TRBJ1-6|NA
CASSVDPSRINSPLHF
TGTGCCAGCAGCGTAGATCCGTCCCGGATTAATTCACCCCTCCACTTT
>NA|TRBV10-2|TRBJ1-2|few
CASSATRKDGYTF
TGCGCCAGCAGTGCGACACGCAAGGATGGCTACACCTTC
>TRBD1|TRBV7-9|TRBJ2-5|few
CASSQGRTRGRHPQQETQYF
TGCGCCAGCAGCCAAGGGCGGACGAGGGGGCGACACCCTCAACAAGAGACCCAGTACTTC